The clone carrying this T cell receptor beta chain was counted between two and nine times. The CDR3 is made up of 17 amino acids. Trimming left V 4 bases short and J 2 bases short, with 21 bases between. Per germline, CDR1 MDHEN and CDR2 SYDVKM. These data belong to a study of early T cells in non-severe SARS-CoV-2 infection. TCRdb called the 5' RACE reads again in MiXCR, with one record for every CDR3 protein. Counted here are 30,000 to 35,000 distinct CDR3 sequences, roughly 5.1% occurring once; the ten biggest clones make up 9.5% to 13%. The sample was whole blood. V is TRBV28 and J is TRBJ2-7, with D perhaps matching TRBD2 (5 bases). The receptor was isolated from an adult who was a healthcare worker with PCR-confirmed SARS-CoV-2 infection or an uninfected control (not recorded which). The CDR3 protein is CASSSARDTSDTYEQYF. CDR3 nucleotide sequence: TGTGCCAGCAGTTCCGCTCGTGATACTAGTGATACCTACGAGCAGTACTTC. The full variable domain, in which reference TRBV28 and TRBJ2-7 provide the parts outside the CDR3, is DVKVTQSSRYLVKRTGEKVFLECVQDMDHENMFWYRQDPGLGLRLIYFSYDVKMKEKGDIPEGYSVSREKKERFSLILESASTNQTSMYLCASSSARDTSDTYEQYFGPGTRLTVT.